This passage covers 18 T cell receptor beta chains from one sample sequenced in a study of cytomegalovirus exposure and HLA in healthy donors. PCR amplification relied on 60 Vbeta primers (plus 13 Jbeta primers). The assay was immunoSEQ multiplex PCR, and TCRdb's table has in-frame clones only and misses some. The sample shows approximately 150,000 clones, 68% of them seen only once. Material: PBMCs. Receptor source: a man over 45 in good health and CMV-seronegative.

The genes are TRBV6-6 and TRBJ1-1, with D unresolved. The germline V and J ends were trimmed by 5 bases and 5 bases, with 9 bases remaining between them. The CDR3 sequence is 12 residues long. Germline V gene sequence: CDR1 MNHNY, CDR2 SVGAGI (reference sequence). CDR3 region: CASSHSGTEAFF. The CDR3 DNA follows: TGTGCCAGCAGTCACAGTGGGACTGAAGCTTTCTTT.

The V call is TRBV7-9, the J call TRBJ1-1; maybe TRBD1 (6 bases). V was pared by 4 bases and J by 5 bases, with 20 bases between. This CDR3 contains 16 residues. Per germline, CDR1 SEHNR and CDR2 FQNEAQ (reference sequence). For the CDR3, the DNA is TGTGCCAGCAGCTCGGTACGGGGGGGGCTGGAGACTGAAGCTTTCTTT. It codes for CASSSVRGGLETEAFF.

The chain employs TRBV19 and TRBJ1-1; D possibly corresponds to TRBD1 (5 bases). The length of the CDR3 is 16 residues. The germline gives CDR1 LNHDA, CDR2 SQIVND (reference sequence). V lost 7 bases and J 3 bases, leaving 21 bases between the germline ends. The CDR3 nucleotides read TGTGCCAGTAAGGGTCAGGGTGGGTCATCCGACACTGAAGCTTTCTTT. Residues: CASKGQGGSSDTEAFF.

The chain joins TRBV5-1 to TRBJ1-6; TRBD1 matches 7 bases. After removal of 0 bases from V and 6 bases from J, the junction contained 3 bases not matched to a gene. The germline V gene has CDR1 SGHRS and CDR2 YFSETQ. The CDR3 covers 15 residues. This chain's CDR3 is CASSLVAGGNSPLHF. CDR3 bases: TGCGCCAGCAGCTTGGTTGCAGGGGGTAATTCACCCCTCCACTTT.

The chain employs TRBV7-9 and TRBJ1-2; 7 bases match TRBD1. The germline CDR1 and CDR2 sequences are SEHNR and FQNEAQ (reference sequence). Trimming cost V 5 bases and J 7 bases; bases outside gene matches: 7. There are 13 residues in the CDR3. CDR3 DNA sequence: TGTGCCAGCAGCAGCGACAGGGCGGGTGGCTACACCTTC. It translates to CASSSDRAGGYTF.

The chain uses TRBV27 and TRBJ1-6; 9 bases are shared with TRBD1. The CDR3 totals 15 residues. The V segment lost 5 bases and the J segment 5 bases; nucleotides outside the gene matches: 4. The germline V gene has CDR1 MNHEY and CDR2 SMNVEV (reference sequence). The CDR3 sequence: CASSPGQGDNSPLHF. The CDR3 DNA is TGTGCCAGCAGTCCGGGACAGGGAGATAATTCACCCCTCCACTTT.

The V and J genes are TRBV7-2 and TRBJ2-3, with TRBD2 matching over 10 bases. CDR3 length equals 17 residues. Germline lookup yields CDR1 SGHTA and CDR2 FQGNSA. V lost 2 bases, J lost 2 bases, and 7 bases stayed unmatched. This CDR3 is CASSLTPSGGLTDTQYF. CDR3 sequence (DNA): TGTGCCAGCAGCTTAACGCCTAGCGGGGGCCTCACAGATACGCAGTATTTT.

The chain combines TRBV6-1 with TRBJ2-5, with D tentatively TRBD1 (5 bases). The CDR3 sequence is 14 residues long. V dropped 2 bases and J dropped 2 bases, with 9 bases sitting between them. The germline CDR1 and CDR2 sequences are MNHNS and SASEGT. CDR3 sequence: CASSERAGQETQYF. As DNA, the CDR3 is TGTGCCAGCAGTGAAAGGGCAGGGCAAGAGACCCAGTACTTC.

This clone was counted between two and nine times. Here the CDR3 reads CASSFGGGYGYTF. The CDR3 DNA reads as TGTGCCAGCAGCTTCGGCGGGGGCTATGGCTACACCTTC. The V and J genes are TRBV7-9 and TRBJ1-2, with D possibly matching TRBD1 (5 bases). CDR3 length equals 13 residues. V shed 3 bases and J shed 4 bases, with 9 bases lying between them. Germline V gene sequence: CDR1 SEHNR, CDR2 FQNEAQ (reference sequence). The complete variable domain, with remaining parts taken from reference TRBV7-9 and TRBJ1-2, reads DTGVSQNPRHKITKRGQNVTFRCDPISEHNRLYWYRQTLGQGPEFLTYFQNEAQLEKSRLLSDRFSAERPKGSFSTLEIQRTEQGDSAMYLCASSFGGGYGYTFGSGTRLTVV.

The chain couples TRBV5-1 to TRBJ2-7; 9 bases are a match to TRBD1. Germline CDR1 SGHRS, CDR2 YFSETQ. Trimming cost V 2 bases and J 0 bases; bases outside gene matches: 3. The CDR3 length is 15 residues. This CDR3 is CASSLQGARSYEQYF. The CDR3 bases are TGCGCCAGCAGCTTACAGGGGGCCCGCTCCTACGAGCAGTACTTC.

The CDR3 sequence is CASLKRGGTDTQYF. CDR3 sequence (DNA): TGTGCCAGCCTAAAGCGGGGAGGCACAGATACGCAGTATTTT. V usage is TRBV6-1 and J usage is TRBJ2-3; 7 bases fit TRBD2. Germline assignment: CDR1 MNHNS and CDR2 SASEGT. The V and J ends lost 8 bases and 1 base, in that order; junction bases with no gene match: 6. The CDR3 is made up of 14 amino acids.

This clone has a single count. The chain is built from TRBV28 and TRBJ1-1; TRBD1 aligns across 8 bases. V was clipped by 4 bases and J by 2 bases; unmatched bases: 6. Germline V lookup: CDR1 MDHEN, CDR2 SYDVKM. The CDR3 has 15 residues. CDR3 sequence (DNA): TGTGCCAGCAGTTCCGACAGGGGTTATAACACTGAAGCTTTCTTT. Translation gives CASSSDRGYNTEAFF.

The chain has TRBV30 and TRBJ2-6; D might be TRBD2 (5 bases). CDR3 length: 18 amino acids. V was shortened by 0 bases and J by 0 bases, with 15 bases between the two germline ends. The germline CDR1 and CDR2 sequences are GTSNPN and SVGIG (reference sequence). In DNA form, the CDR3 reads TGTGCCTGGAGTGTACTTCGGGGAGCCTTCTCTGGGGCCAACGTCCTGACTTTC. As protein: CAWSVLRGAFSGANVLTF.

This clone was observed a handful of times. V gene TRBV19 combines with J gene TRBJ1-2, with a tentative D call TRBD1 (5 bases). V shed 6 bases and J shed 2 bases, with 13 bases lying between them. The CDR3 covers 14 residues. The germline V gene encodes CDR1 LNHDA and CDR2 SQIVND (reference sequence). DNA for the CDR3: TGTGCCAGTAGGGTCGACAGAACAAACTATGGCTACACCTTC. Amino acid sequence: CASRVDRTNYGYTF.

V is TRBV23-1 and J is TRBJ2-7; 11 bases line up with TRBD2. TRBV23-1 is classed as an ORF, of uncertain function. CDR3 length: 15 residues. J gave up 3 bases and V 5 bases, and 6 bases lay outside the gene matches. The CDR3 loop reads CASSCGLAGLYEQYF. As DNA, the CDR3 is TGCGCCAGCAGTTGCGGACTAGCGGGCCTCTACGAGCAGTACTTC.

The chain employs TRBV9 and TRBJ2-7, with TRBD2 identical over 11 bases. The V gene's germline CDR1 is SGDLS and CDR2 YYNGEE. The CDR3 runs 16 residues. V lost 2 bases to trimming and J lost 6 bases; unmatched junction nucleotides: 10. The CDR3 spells CASSVEPSGGTCEQYF. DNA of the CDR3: TGTGCCAGCAGCGTCGAGCCTAGCGGGGGGACCTGCGAGCAGTACTTC.

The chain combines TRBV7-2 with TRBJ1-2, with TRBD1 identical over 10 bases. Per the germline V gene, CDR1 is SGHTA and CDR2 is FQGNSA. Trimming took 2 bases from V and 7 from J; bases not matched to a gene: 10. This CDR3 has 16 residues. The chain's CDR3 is CASSLLNAGQGFGYTF. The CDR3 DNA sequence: TGTGCCAGCAGCTTATTAAACGCGGGACAGGGGTTTGGCTACACCTTC.

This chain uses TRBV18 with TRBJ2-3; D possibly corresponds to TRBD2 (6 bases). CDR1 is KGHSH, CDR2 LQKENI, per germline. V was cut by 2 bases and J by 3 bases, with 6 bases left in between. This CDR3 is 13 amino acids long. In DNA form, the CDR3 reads TGTGCCAGCTCACCAGGAGGGACAGATACGCAGTATTTT. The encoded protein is CASSPGGTDTQYF.